This TCR beta chain was observed in a study of cytomegalovirus exposure and HLA in healthy donors. Points on this clone: Its antigen is not identified.

Study-level findings and limits: Confirmation in vitro established that a few CMV-associated chains were specific for CMV antigens. Later analysis identified several of the most significant clusters that appeared linked to common viral pathogens. A list of 150 or so TCR beta chains associated with cytomegalovirus was given. Later on, a genetic analysis was performed. It linked a missense variant in DCLRE1C with V- and J-gene trimming of TCR beta.

Per the germline V gene, CDR1 is MNHNS and CDR2 is SASEGT. Germline trimming cut 4 bases from V and 4 bases from J; bases unmatched to any gene: 2. The CDR3 length is 15 residues. The study ran its PCR with 60 Vbeta and 13 Jbeta primers. Clones were read by immunoSEQ multiplex PCR, and TCRdb kept only the in-frame ones, dropping some. The sample includes tens of thousands of clones, 64% of them seen just once. The receptor was isolated from a human donor in good health. The V and J genes are TRBV6-1 and TRBJ2-5, with TRBD2 matching over 14 bases. Sequencing was performed on PBMCs. The CDR3 sequence is CASSGLAGGRETQYF. CDR3 coding DNA: TGTGCCAGCAGTGGACTAGCGGGGGGGCGAGAGACCCAGTACTTC.